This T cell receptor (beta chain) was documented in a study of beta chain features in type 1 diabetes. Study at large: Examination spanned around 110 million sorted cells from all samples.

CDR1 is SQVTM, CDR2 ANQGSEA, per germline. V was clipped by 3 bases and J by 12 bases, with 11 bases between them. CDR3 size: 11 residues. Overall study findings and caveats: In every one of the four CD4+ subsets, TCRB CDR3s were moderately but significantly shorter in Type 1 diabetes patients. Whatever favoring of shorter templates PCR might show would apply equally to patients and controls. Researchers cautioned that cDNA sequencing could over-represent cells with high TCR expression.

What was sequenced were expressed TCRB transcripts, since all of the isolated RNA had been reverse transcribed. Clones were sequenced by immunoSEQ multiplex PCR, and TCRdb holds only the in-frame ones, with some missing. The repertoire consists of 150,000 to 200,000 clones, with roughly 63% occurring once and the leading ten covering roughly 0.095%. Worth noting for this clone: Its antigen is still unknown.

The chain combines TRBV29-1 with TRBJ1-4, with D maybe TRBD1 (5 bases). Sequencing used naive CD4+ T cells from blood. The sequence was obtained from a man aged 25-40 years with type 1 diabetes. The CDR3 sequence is CSVDGMGQLFF. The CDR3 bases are TGCAGCGTTGATGGGATGGGGCAACTGTTTTTT.